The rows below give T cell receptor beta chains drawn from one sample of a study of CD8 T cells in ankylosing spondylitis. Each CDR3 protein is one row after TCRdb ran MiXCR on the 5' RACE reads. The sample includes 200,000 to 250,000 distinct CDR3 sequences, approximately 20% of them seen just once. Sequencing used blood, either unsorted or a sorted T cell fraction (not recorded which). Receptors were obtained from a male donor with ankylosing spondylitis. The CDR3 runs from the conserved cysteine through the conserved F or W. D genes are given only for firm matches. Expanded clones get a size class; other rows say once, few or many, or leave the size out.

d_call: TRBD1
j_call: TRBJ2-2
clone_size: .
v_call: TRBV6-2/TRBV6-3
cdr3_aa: CASSPDRGQAGELFF
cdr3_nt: TGTGCCAGCAGCCCGGACAGGGGGCAAGCCGGGGAGCTGTTTTTT

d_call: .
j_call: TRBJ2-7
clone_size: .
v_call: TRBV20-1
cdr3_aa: CSALTGTLGDEQYF
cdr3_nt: TGCAGTGCTCTGACCGGGACCCTTGGAGACGAGCAGTACTTC

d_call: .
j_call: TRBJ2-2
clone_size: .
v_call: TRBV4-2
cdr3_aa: CASSQEYRYTGELFF
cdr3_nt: TGTGCCAGCAGCCAAGAGTACCGCTACACCGGGGAGCTGTTTTTT

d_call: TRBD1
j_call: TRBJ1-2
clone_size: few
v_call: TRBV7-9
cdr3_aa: CASSPGASGGYGYTF
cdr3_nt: TGTGCCAGCAGCCCCGGGGCATCAGGGGGCTATGGCTACACCTTC

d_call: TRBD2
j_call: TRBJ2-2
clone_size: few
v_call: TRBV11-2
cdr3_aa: CASSLEAGGSNTGELFF
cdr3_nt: TGTGCCAGCAGCTTAGAAGCGGGGGGCTCGAACACCGGGGAGCTGTTTTTT

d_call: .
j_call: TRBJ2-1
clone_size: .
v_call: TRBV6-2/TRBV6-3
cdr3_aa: CASSAVLGDSYNEQFF
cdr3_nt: TGTGCCAGCAGCGCCGTTTTAGGGGATTCCTACAATGAGCAGTTCTTC

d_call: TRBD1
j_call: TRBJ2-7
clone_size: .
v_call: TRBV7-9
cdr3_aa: CASSHNRDRGLYEQYF
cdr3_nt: TGTGCCAGCAGCCACAACCGGGACAGGGGGCTCTACGAGCAGTACTTC

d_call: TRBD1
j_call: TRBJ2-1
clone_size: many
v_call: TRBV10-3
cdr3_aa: CAISAGQGGDEQFF
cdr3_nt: TGTGCCATCAGTGCGGGACAGGGCGGTGATGAGCAGTTCTTC

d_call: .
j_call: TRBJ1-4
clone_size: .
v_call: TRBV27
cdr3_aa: CASSLHRDEEKLFF
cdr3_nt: TGTGCCAGCAGTCTACACAGGGACGAGGAAAAACTGTTTTTT

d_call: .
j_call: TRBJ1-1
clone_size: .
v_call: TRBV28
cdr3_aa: CASSITPLHRASTEAFF
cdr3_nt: TGTGCCAGCAGTATAACCCCACTCCACAGGGCGAGCACTGAAGCTTTCTTT

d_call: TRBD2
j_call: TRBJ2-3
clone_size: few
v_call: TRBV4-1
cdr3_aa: CASSQSTSGSTDTQYF
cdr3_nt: TGCGCCAGCAGCCAATCGACTAGCGGGAGCACAGATACGCAGTATTTT

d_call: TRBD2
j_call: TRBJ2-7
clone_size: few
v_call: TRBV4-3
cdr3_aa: CASSPGLAGVEQYF
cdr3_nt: TGCGCCAGCAGCCCCGGACTAGCGGGAGTCGAGCAGTACTTC

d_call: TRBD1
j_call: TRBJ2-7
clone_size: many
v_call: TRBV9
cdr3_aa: CASSVDGTGQYEQYF
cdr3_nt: TGTGCCAGCAGCGTAGATGGGACAGGGCAATACGAGCAGTACTTC

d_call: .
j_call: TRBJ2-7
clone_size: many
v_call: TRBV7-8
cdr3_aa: CASSPYGGPYEQYF
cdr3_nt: TGTGCCAGCAGCCCATACGGAGGGCCCTACGAGCAGTACTTC